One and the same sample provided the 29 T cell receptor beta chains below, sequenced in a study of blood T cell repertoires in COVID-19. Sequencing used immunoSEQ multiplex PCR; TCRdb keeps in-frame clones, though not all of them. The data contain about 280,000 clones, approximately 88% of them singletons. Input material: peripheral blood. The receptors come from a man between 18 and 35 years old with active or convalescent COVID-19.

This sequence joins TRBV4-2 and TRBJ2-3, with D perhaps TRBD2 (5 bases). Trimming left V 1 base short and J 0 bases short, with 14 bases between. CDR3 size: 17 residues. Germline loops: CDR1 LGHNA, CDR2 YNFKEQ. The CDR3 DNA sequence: TGTGCCAGCAGCCAAGGTTCGCCGGGAACTAGCACAGATACGCAGTATTTT. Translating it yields CASSQGSPGTSTDTQYF.

The CDR3 here is CASSLTGGLSYGYTF. The CDR3, as DNA: TGTGCCAGCAGCTTAACAGGGGGCTTAAGCTATGGCTACACCTTC. This rearrangement joins TRBV7-9 to TRBJ1-2; 9 nucleotides agree with TRBD1. J gave up 4 bases and V 2 bases, and 5 bases lay outside the gene matches. CDR3 length: 15 amino acids. CDR1 SEHNR and CDR2 FQNEAQ come from the germline V gene (reference sequence).

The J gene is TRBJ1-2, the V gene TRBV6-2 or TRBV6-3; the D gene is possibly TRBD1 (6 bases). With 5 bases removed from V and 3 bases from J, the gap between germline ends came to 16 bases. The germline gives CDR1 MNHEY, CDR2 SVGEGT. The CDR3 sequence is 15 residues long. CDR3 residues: CASSDQQGYYYGYTF. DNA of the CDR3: TGTGCCAGCAGTGACCAACAGGGTTACTACTATGGCTACACCTTC.

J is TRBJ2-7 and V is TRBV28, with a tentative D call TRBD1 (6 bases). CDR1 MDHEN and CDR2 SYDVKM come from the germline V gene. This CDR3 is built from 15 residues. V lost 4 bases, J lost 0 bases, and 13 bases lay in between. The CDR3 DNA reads TGTGCCAGCAGTTCGGACAGTTCGAGCTCCTACGAGCAGTACTTC. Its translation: CASSSDSSSSYEQYF. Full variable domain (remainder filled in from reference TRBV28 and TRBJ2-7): DVKVTQSSRYLVKRTGEKVFLECVQDMDHENMFWYRQDPGLGLRLIYFSYDVKMKEKGDIPEGYSVSREKKERFSLILESASTNQTSMYLCASSSDSSSSYEQYFGPGTRLTVT.

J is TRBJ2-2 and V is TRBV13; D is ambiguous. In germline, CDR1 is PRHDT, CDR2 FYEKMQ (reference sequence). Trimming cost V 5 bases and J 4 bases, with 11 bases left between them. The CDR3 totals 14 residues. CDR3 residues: CASSVDSFTGELFF. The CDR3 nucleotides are TGTGCCAGCAGCGTAGACTCTTTCACCGGGGAGCTGTTTTTT.

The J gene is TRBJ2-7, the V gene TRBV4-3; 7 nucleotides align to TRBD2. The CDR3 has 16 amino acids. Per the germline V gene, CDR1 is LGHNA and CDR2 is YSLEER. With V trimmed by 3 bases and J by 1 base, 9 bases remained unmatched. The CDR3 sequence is CASSQRLAGVSYEQYF. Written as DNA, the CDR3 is TGCGCCAGCAGCCAGCGACTGGCGGGGGTATCCTACGAGCAGTACTTC.

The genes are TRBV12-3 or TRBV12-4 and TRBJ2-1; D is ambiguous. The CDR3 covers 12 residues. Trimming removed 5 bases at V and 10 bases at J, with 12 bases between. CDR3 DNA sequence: TGTGCCAGCAGTCGCCGTGGCGGCGAGCAGTTCTTC. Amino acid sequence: CASSRRGGEQFF.

CDR3 protein: CASIRNEGGVSYEQYF. Here the CDR3 DNA reads TGTGCCAGCATTAGAAATGAGGGGGGGGTTTCCTACGAGCAGTACTTC. The V gene is TRBV7-8, the J gene TRBJ2-7, with D possibly being TRBD2 (7 bases). The CDR3 runs to 16 residues. Trimming pared 7 bases from V and 1 base from J, leaving 20 bases between. The germline V gene encodes CDR1 SGHVS and CDR2 FQNEAQ.

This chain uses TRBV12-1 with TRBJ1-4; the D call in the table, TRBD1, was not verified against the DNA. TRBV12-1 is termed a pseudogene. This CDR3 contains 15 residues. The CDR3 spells CASSWSTGISEKLFF. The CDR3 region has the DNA TGTGCCAGCAGCTGGTCGACAGGGATTAGTGAAAAACTGTTTTTT.

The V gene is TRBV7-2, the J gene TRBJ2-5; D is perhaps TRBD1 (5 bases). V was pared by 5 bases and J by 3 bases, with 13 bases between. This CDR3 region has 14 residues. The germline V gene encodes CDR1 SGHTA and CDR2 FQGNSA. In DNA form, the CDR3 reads TGTGCCAGCAGCGTTGACAGTGGAGAAGAGACCCAGTACTTC. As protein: CASSVDSGEETQYF.

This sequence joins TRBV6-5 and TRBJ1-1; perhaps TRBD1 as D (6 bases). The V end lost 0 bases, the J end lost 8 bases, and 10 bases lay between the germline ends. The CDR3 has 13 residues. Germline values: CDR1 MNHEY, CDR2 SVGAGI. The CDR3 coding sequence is TGTGCCAGCAGTTACTCAAGGGGGATCGAAGCTTTCTTT. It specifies CASSYSRGIEAFF.

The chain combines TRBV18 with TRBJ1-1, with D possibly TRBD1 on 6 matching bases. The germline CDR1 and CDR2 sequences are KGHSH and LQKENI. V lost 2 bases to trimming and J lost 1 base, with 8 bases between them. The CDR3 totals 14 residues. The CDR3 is CASSPGQRNTEAFF. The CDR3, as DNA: TGTGCCAGCTCACCAGGACAGCGGAACACTGAAGCTTTCTTT.

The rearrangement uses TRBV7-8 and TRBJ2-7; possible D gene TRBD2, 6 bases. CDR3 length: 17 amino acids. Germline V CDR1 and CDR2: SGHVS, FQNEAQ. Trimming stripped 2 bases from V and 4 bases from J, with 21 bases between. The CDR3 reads CASSLSYGTAGGYEQYF. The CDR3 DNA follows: TGTGCCAGCAGCTTATCGTACGGGACGGCCGGGGGTTACGAGCAGTACTTC. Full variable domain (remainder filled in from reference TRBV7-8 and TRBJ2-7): GAGVSQSPRYKVAKRGQDVALRCDPISGHVSLFWYQQALGQGPEFLTYFQNEAQLDKSGLPSDRFFAERPEGSVSTLKIQRTQQEDSAVYLCASSLSYGTAGGYEQYFGPGTRLTVT.

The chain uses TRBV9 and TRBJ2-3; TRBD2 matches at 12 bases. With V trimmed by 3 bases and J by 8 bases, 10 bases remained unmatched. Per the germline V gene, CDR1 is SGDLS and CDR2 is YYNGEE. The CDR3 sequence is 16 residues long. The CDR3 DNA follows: TGTGCCAGCAGCGCAACTAGCGGGGGGCCAGTGGGTACGCAGTATTTT. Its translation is CASSATSGGPVGTQYF.

CDR3 in DNA: TGTGCCAGCAGCCAAGGCCAGGGCCCCTGGAACACTGAAGCTTTCTTT. Its translation is CASSQGQGPWNTEAFF. V and J are TRBV14 and TRBJ1-1; possible D gene TRBD1, 5 bases. The germline gives CDR1 SGHDN, CDR2 FVKESK. Trimming removed 1 base at V and 1 base at J, with 13 bases between. The CDR3 length is 16 residues.

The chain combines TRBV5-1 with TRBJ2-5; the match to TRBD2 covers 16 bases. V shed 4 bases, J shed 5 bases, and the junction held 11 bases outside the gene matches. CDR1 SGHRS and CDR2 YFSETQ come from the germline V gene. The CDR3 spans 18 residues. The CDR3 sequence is CASSKDPGLAGGMETQYF. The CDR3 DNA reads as TGCGCCAGCAGCAAGGATCCGGGACTAGCGGGGGGGATGGAGACCCAGTACTTC.

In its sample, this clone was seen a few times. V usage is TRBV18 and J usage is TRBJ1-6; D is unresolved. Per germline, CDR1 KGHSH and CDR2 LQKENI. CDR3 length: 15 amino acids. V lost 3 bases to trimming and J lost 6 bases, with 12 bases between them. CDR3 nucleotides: TGTGCCAGCTCACCGATCCGACTTAGTAATTCACCCCTCCACTTT. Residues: CASSPIRLSNSPLHF.

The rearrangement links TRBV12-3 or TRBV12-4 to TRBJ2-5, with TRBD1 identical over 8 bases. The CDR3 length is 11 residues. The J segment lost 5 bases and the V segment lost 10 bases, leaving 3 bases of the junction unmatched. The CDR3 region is CATGQGETQYF. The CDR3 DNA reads TGTGCCACCGGACAGGGCGAGACCCAGTACTTC.

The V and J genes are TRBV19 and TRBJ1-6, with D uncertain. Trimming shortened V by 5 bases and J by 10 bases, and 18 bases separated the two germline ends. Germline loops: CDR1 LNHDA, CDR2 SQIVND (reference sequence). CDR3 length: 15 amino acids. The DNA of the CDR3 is TGTGCCAGTAGTCCCCGGACTGCGAGAGTATCACCCCTCCACTTT. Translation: CASSPRTARVSPLHF.

CDR3 protein: CASSSTGTPGEQYF. The CDR3 coding sequence is TGTGCCAGCAGCTCCACCGGGACTCCAGGCGAGCAGTACTTC. V usage is TRBV5-6 and J usage is TRBJ2-7; the D gene is possibly TRBD2 (6 bases). The V end was cut by 3 bases, the J end by 6 bases, with 16 bases between. CDR3 length: 14 amino acids. Germline lookup yields CDR1 SGHDT and CDR2 YYEEEE.

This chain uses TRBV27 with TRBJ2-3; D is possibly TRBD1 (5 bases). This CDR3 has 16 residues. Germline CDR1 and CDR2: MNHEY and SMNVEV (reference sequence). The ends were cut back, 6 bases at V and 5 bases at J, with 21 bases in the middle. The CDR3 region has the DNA TGTGCCAGCAGCCCCCACCCAAAGGGGCTGGAAGATACGCAGTATTTT. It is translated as CASSPHPKGLEDTQYF.

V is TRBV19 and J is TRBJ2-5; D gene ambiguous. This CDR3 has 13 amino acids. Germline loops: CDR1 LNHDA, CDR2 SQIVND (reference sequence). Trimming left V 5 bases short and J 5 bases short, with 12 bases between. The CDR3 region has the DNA TGTGCCAGTAGTCTCCTACGTGCGGAGACCCAGTACTTC. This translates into CASSLLRAETQYF.

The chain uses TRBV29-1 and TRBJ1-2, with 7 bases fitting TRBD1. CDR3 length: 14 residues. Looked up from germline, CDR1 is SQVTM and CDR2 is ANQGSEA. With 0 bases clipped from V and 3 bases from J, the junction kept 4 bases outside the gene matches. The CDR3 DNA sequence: TGCAGCGTTGAAGATGACAGGGTCTACTATGGCTACACCTTC. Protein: CSVEDDRVYYGYTF.

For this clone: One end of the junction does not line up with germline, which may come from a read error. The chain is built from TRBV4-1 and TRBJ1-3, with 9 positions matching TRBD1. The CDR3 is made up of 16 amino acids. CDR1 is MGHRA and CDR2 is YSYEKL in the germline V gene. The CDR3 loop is CASSHFDRGSGNTIYF. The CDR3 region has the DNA TGCGCCAGCAGCCATTTCGACAGGGGGTCTGGGAACACCATATATTTT.

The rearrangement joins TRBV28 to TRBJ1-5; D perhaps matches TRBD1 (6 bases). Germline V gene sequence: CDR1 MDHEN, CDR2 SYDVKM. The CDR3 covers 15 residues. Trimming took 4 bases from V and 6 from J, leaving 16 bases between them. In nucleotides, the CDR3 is TGTGCCAGCAGTTCTGACAGGAGCAAAGGTCAGCCCCAGCATTTT. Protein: CASSSDRSKGQPQHF.

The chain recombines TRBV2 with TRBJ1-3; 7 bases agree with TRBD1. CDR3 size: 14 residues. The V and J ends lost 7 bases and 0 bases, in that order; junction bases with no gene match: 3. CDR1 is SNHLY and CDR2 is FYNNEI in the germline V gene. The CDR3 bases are TGTGCCAGCACCACAGGGGTCTCTGGAAACACCATATATTTT. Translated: CASTTGVSGNTIYF.

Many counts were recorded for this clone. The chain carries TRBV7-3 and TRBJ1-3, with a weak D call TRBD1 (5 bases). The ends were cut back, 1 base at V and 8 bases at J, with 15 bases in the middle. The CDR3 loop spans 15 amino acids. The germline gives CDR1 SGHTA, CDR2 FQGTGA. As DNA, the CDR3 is TGTGCCAGCAGCTTAAGGGGCAGGTGGATCGACACCATATATTTT. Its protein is CASSLRGRWIDTIYF.

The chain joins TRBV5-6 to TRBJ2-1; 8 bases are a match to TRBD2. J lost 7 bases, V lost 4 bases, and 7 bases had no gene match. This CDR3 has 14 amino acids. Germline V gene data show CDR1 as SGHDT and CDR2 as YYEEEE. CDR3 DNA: TGTGCCAGCAGCCCGGGGGGGGCGGTGAATGAGCAGTTCTTC. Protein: CASSPGGAVNEQFF. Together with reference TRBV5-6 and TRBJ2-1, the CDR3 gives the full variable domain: DAGVTQSPTHLIKTRGQQVTLRCSPKSGHDTVSWYQQALGQGPQFIFQYYEEEERQRGNFPDRFSGHQFPNYSSELNVNALLLGDSALYLCASSPGGAVNEQFFGPGTRLTVL.

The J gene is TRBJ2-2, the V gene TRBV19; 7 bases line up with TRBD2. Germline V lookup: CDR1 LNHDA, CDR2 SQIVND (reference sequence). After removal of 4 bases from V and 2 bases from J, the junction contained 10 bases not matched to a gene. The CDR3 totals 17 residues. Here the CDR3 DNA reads TGTGCCAGTAGTAGACGCGCGGGGGTGACAAACACCGGGGAGCTGTTTTTT. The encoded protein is CASSRRAGVTNTGELFF.